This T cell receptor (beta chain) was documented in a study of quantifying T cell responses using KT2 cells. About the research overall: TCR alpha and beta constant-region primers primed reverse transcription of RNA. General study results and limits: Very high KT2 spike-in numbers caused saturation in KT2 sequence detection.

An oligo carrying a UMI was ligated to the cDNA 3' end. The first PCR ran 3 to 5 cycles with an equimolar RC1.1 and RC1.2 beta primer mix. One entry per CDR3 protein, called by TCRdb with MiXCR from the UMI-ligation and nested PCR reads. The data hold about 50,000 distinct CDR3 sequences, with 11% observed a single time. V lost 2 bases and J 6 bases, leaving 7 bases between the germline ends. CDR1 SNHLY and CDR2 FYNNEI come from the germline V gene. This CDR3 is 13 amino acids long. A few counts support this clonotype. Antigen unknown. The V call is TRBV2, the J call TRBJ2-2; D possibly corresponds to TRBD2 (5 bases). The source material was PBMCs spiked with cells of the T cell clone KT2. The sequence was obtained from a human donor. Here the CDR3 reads CASSEMRAGELFF. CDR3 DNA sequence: TGTGCCAGCAGTGAAATGAGGGCCGGGGAGCTGTTTTTT. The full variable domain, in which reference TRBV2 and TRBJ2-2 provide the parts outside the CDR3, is EPEVTQTPSHQVTQMGQEVILRCVPISNHLYFYWYRQILGQKVEFLVSFYNNEISEKSEIFDDQFSVERPDGSNFTLKIRSTKLEDSAMYFCASSEMRAGELFFGEGSRLTVL.